This TCR beta chain emerged from a study of shared clonotypes between healthy human individuals. Study findings and constraints: The study found about 4.6% of naive CD4 clonotypes shared across four donors.

The V gene's germline CDR1 is SGHNT and CDR2 YYREEE (reference sequence). The CDR3 spans 15 residues. V lost 4 bases, J lost 14 bases, and 14 bases stayed unmatched. CD4+ cells underwent separation, giving CD45RA+ naive and CD45RA-negative memory subsets. Clones were sequenced by immunoSEQ multiplex PCR, and TCRdb holds only the in-frame ones, with some missing. The sample lists 700,000 or so clones; around 72% were seen once. Of note for this clone: Its cognate antigen is unknown.

The chain carries TRBV5-4 and TRBJ2-3; 12 bases match TRBD2. The sequence was collected from a woman aged 25 to 45 in good health. Sequencing was performed on memory CD4+ T cells sorted from blood. Subset meaning: CD45RA-negative fraction. Here the CDR3 DNA reads TGTGCCAGCAGCGAGGGGGGGCTAGCGGGAGGGCCCTCGTATTTT. Its translation: CASSEGGLAGGPSYF.